These 24 T cell receptor beta chains were all obtained from the same sample, sequenced in a study of blood T cell repertoires in COVID-19. Profiling relied on immunoSEQ multiplex PCR, and the TCRdb table lists in-frame clones only, not all of them. In the table there are fewer than 200,000 clones, roughly 89% of which are singletons. What was sequenced was PBMCs or T cells enriched from blood (not recorded which). The source is a woman aged 25 to 45 who had been exposed to COVID-19.

The chain is built from TRBV12-5 and TRBJ2-7; D is perhaps TRBD2 (5 bases). This CDR3 is built from 11 residues. Trimming removed 2 bases from V and 12 bases from J, with 11 bases in between. Germline V lookup: CDR1 LGHNT, CDR2 FRNRAP. The CDR3 region has the DNA TGTGCTAGTGGTTTGCTGCGGGCACTGTACTTC. This encodes CASGLLRALYF.

The V and J genes are TRBV19 and TRBJ1-1; TRBD1 aligns across 8 bases. V was pared by 3 bases and J by 6 bases, with 3 bases of the junction left unmatched. This CDR3 is built from 13 residues. The germline V gene has CDR1 LNHDA and CDR2 SQIVND (reference sequence). CDR3 residues: CASSIKQGAEAFF. CDR3 DNA: TGTGCCAGTAGTATCAAACAGGGGGCTGAAGCTTTCTTT.

J is TRBJ2-5 and V is TRBV7-2; 8 bases match TRBD1. Germline CDR1 is SGHTA and CDR2 is FQGNSA. The CDR3 contains 16 residues. J gave up 6 bases and V 1 base, and 10 bases lay outside the gene matches. For the CDR3, the DNA is TGTGCCAGCAGCTTAGACGGGGGACAGGAGGGGAAGACCCAGTACTTC. This sequence encodes CASSLDGGQEGKTQYF.

The chain has TRBV11-2 and TRBJ2-7; 8 bases align to TRBD1. Trimming removed 1 base from V and 5 bases from J; junction bases left unmatched: 7. The CDR3 covers 15 residues. Germline assignment: CDR1 SGHAT and CDR2 FQNNGV. The CDR3, as DNA: TGTGCCAGCAGCTTAGTAGCAGGGGGCCCCCACGAGCAGTACTTC. This sequence encodes CASSLVAGGPHEQYF. The complete variable domain, with remaining parts taken from reference TRBV11-2 and TRBJ2-7, reads EAGVAQSPRYKIIEKRQSVAFWCNPISGHATLYWYQQILGQGPKLLIQFQNNGVVDDSQLPKDRFSAERLKGVDSTLKIQPAKLEDSAVYLCASSLVAGGPHEQYFGPGTRLTVT.

Here the CDR3 DNA reads TGTGCCAGCAGCTTGGGTCAGTCTAATCAGCCCCAGCATTTT. Translated, it gives CASSLGQSNQPQHF. This chain connects TRBV5-4 to TRBJ1-5; D ambiguous. Trimming cost V 0 bases and J 4 bases, with 8 bases left between them. The CDR3 is 14 residues long. In germline, CDR1 is SGHNT, CDR2 YYREEE (reference sequence). The variable domain in full, completed from reference TRBV5-4 and TRBJ1-5, reads ETGVTQSPTHLIKTRGQQVTLRCSSQSGHNTVSWYQQALGQGPQFIFQYYREEENGRGNFPPRFSGLQFPNYSSELNVNALELDDSALYLCASSLGQSNQPQHFGDGTRLSIL.

The chain uses TRBV27 and TRBJ2-5; 7 bases match TRBD1. Trimming at V came to 4 bases and at J to 3 bases, leaving 8 bases not matched to a gene. Germline CDR1 and CDR2: MNHEY and SMNVEV (reference sequence). This CDR3 is 15 amino acids long. This chain's CDR3 is CASSSGGMGEETQYF. CDR3 bases: TGTGCCAGCAGTTCAGGGGGAATGGGGGAAGAGACCCAGTACTTC.

This clone showed up just a few times. J is TRBJ1-1 and V is TRBV6-6, with D unclear. The V end lost 0 bases, the J end lost 1 base, and 6 bases lay between the germline ends. This CDR3 is built from 14 residues. Germline-derived CDR1 and CDR2 are MNHNY and SVGAGI (reference sequence). Here the CDR3 reads CASSYSGSNTEAFF. CDR3 DNA sequence: TGTGCCAGCAGTTACTCGGGCTCGAACACTGAAGCTTTCTTT.

The chain uses TRBV24-1 and TRBJ2-5; a weak D match, TRBD2 (6 bases). V lost 7 bases and J lost 7, with 9 bases in between. The length of the CDR3 is 11 residues. Germline CDR1 and CDR2: KGHDR and SFDVKD. The CDR3 is CATSGGGTQYF. As DNA, the CDR3 is TGTGCCACCAGCGGGGGTGGGACCCAGTACTTC.

The chain has TRBV6-6 and TRBJ1-4; 7 nucleotides align to TRBD1. CDR1 is MNHNY and CDR2 is SVGAGI in the germline V gene (reference sequence). The CDR3 is 16 residues long. The V gene end was trimmed by 4 bases and the J gene end by 5 bases; junction bases not matched to a gene: 10. The CDR3 region is CASSFDRDPGNEKLFF. DNA of the CDR3: TGTGCCAGCAGTTTTGACAGGGACCCGGGGAATGAAAAACTGTTTTTT.

The chain links TRBV10-3 to TRBJ1-2, with D perhaps matching TRBD1 (5 bases). The germline V and J ends were trimmed by 3 bases and 7 bases, with 15 bases remaining between them. This CDR3 is 14 amino acids long. Germline assignment: CDR1 ENHRY and CDR2 SYGVKD. CDR3 sequence: CAISDPRTGGGYTF. The CDR3 bases are TGTGCCATCAGTGATCCAAGGACGGGGGGTGGCTACACCTTC.

The chain links TRBV7-9 to TRBJ1-1; D is unclear. Germline lookup yields CDR1 SEHNR and CDR2 FQNEAQ (reference sequence). Trimming left V 3 bases short and J 0 bases short, with 5 bases between. The CDR3 covers 13 residues. The CDR3 sequence is CASSFPMNTEAFF. For the CDR3, the DNA is TGTGCCAGCAGCTTTCCCATGAACACTGAAGCTTTCTTT.

The chain links TRBV5-1 to TRBJ1-1, with D tentatively TRBD1 (6 bases). Trimming stripped 0 bases from V and 4 bases from J, with 13 bases between. Germline lookup yields CDR1 SGHRS and CDR2 YFSETQ. This CDR3 has 15 residues. This CDR3 is CASSLEGQGTTEAFF. The DNA for the CDR3 is TGCGCCAGCAGCTTGGAAGGCCAGGGGACCACTGAAGCTTTCTTT.

The chain combines TRBV5-8 with TRBJ1-3; 8 bases match TRBD1. With V trimmed by 3 bases and J by 2 bases, 13 bases remained unmatched. The CDR3 length is 18 residues. The germline V gene encodes CDR1 SGHTS and CDR2 YDEGEE. The CDR3 DNA reads as TGTGCCAGCAGCTATTTTGTAGGACAGGGTATGGCTGGAAACACCATATATTTT. Amino acids: CASSYFVGQGMAGNTIYF.

This chain uses TRBV9 with TRBJ2-2, with a weak D call TRBD2 (5 bases). The V end was cut by 4 bases, the J end by 1 base, with 14 bases between. Germline V gene sequence: CDR1 SGDLS, CDR2 YYNGEE. The CDR3 is 16 amino acids. CDR3 sequence: CASSPSIGVNTGELFF. CDR3 DNA: TGTGCCAGCAGCCCTAGCATTGGGGTGAACACCGGGGAGCTGTTTTTT.

The CDR3 sequence is CASKAFQRGAFF. The CDR3 nucleotides read TGTGCCAGCAAGGCATTCCAAAGGGGAGCTTTCTTT. This chain connects TRBV6-5 to TRBJ1-1; D is perhaps TRBD1 (5 bases). V lost 7 bases, J lost 10 bases, and 16 bases lay in between. Germline CDR1 is MNHEY and CDR2 is SVGAGI. This CDR3 is 12 amino acids long.

The gene calls are TRBV13 and TRBJ1-2; D is possibly TRBD1 (5 bases). Germline CDR1 is PRHDT and CDR2 is FYEKMQ (reference sequence). The CDR3 loop spans 14 amino acids. The ends were cut back, 5 bases at V and 2 bases at J, with 12 bases in the middle. Here the CDR3 DNA reads TGTGCCAGCAGCGGGGGAGGAAACAACTATGGCTACACCTTC. Translated, it gives CASSGGGNNYGYTF.

This chain connects TRBV7-2 to TRBJ1-1; D might be TRBD1 (5 bases). The CDR3 is 13 residues long. Germline-derived CDR1 and CDR2 are SGHTA and FQGNSA. Trimming took 6 bases from V and 3 from J, leaving 11 bases between them. Here the CDR3 reads CASRRDRHTEAFF. CDR3 in DNA: TGTGCCAGCAGGCGGGACCGTCACACTGAAGCTTTCTTT. The full variable domain, its missing parts supplied by reference TRBV7-2 and TRBJ1-1, is GAGVSQSPSNKVTEKGKDVELRCDPISGHTALYWYRQSLGQGLEFLIYFQGNSAPDKSGLPSDRFSAERTGGSVSTLTIQRTQQEDSAVYLCASRRDRHTEAFFGQGTRLTVV.

The chain has TRBV27 and TRBJ2-3, with 7 bases aligning to TRBD1. The CDR3 totals 15 residues. Germline V lookup: CDR1 MNHEY, CDR2 SMNVEV (reference sequence). V lost 5 bases to trimming and J lost 4 bases; unmatched junction nucleotides: 9. CDR3 sequence: CASSIGQARADTQYF. The CDR3 DNA follows: TGTGCCAGCAGTATTGGACAGGCTAGGGCAGATACGCAGTATTTT.

The V gene is TRBV27, the J gene TRBJ1-6; tentatively, D is TRBD1 (6 bases). V dropped 8 bases and J dropped 13 bases, with 18 bases sitting between them. CDR1 and CDR2 (germline): MNHEY, SMNVEV (reference sequence). The CDR3 covers 13 residues. This chain's CDR3 is CASAGLGASPLHF. CDR3 sequence (DNA): TGTGCCAGCGCAGGGCTGGGGGCTTCGCCCCTCCACTTT.

This sequence joins TRBV6-4 and TRBJ2-7; perhaps TRBD2 as D (6 bases). The germline gives CDR1 MRHNA, CDR2 SNTAGT. Trimming pared 6 bases from V and 5 bases from J, leaving 11 bases between. This CDR3 has 12 residues. CDR3 bases: TGTGCCAGCAGCGCGGGGTTCGACGAGCAGTACTTC. Its protein product is CASSAGFDEQYF.

This chain joins TRBV19 and TRBJ1-3, with D unresolved. CDR3 length: 15 amino acids. Trimming left V 5 bases short and J 9 bases short, with 20 bases between. Germline values: CDR1 LNHDA, CDR2 SQIVND (reference sequence). CDR3 nucleotides: TGTGCCAGTAGTCGACAACACACTCTGGAGGGCACCATATATTTT. It yields the protein CASSRQHTLEGTIYF. Full variable domain (outside the CDR3, taken from reference TRBV19 and TRBJ1-3): DGGITQSPKYLFRKEGQNVTLSCEQNLNHDAMYWYRQDPGQGLRLIYYSQIVNDFQKGDIAEGYSVSREKKESFPLTVTSAQKNPTAFYLCASSRQHTLEGTIYFGEGSWLTVV.

The chain has TRBV20-1 and TRBJ2-3; 8 bases map to TRBD2. The CDR3 contains 16 residues. V shed 3 bases and J 2 bases; nucleotides not matched to a gene: 10. Germline CDR1 DFQATT, CDR2 SNEGSKA (reference sequence). In DNA, the CDR3 is TGCAGTGCTAGTGACTCTAGCGGGTCTGCCACAGATACGCAGTATTTT. Its translation is CSASDSSGSATDTQYF.

The V call is TRBV28, the J call TRBJ2-7; possible D gene TRBD2, 6 bases. Germline V gene data show CDR1 as MDHEN and CDR2 as SYDVKM. The CDR3 length is 12 residues. Trimming cost V 11 bases and J 1 base, with 12 bases left between them. The CDR3 bases are TGTGCCGGGGGGACTGCATCCTACGAGCAGTACTTC. As protein: CAGGTASYEQYF.

This clone has only one observation. This chain connects TRBV2 to TRBJ1-2; D might be TRBD1 (6 bases). The CDR3 is made up of 13 amino acids. V was clipped by 4 bases and J by 6 bases, with 12 bases between them. Germline V gives CDR1 SNHLY, CDR2 FYNNEI. CDR3 nucleotide sequence: TGTGCCAGCAGTGGTCGGGGACAAAATGGCTACACCTTC. This encodes CASSGRGQNGYTF.